Each of the 9 T cell receptor beta chains below was sequenced from the same sample in a study of blood T cell repertoires in COVID-19. Libraries were prepared by immunoSEQ multiplex PCR; TCRdb keeps only in-frame clonotypes and omits some of them. Here the sample spans roughly 100,000 clones, roughly 81% being singletons. Sample: peripheral blood. Source of these receptors: an elderly man with COVID-19, enrolled during active disease.

The chain is built from TRBV9 and TRBJ2-7, with D possibly matching TRBD1 (5 bases). The CDR3 is 15 amino acids. Germline CDR1 SGDLS, CDR2 YYNGEE. Trimming pared 0 bases from V and 3 bases from J, leaving 13 bases between. CDR3: CASSVGSGLGYEQYF. The CDR3 DNA reads TGTGCCAGCAGCGTAGGATCAGGGTTGGGCTACGAGCAGTACTTC.

The V and J genes are TRBV7-9 and TRBJ1-3; D is uncertain. The germline V gene encodes CDR1 SEHNR and CDR2 FQNEAQ (reference sequence). This CDR3 spans 13 amino acids. The germline V and J ends were trimmed by 0 bases and 4 bases, with 4 bases remaining between them. Here the CDR3 reads CASSLASGNTIYF. In nucleotides, the CDR3 is TGTGCCAGCAGCTTAGCCTCCGGAAACACCATATATTTT.

The J gene is TRBJ1-5, the V gene TRBV19; the D is unclear. Germline values: CDR1 LNHDA, CDR2 SQIVND (reference sequence). The ends were cut back, 9 bases at V and 2 bases at J, with 8 bases in the middle. The CDR3 is 12 amino acids. The CDR3 spells CASTFGNQPQHF. The CDR3 nucleotides are TGTGCCAGCACTTTTGGCAATCAGCCCCAGCATTTT. Full variable domain (remainder filled in from reference TRBV19 and TRBJ1-5): DGGITQSPKYLFRKEGQNVTLSCEQNLNHDAMYWYRQDPGQGLRLIYYSQIVNDFQKGDIAEGYSVSREKKESFPLTVTSAQKNPTAFYLCASTFGNQPQHFGDGTRLSIL.

The V call is TRBV19, the J call TRBJ1-3; D may be TRBD1 (5 bases). This CDR3 spans 15 amino acids. CDR1 LNHDA and CDR2 SQIVND come from the germline V gene (reference sequence). V shed 7 bases and J shed 2 bases, with 15 bases lying between them. CDR3 bases: TGTGCCAGTACCCCTTGGCAGGGCGCTGGAAACACCATATATTTT. Residues: CASTPWQGAGNTIYF.

V usage is TRBV9 and J usage is TRBJ2-5; tentatively, D is TRBD1 (6 bases). Per the germline V gene, CDR1 is SGDLS and CDR2 is YYNGEE. CDR3 length: 14 residues. V was shortened by 3 bases and J by 2 bases, with 11 bases between the two germline ends. This CDR3 reads CASSAGVLQETQYF. CDR3 bases: TGTGCCAGCAGCGCAGGGGTACTTCAAGAGACCCAGTACTTC.

The chain joins TRBV6-5 to TRBJ1-5; no clear D. Germline-derived CDR1 and CDR2 are MNHEY and SVGAGI. V was shortened by 6 bases and J by 3 bases, with 9 bases between the two germline ends. CDR3 length equals 13 residues. CDR3 DNA: TGTGCCAGCAGGCTGAACAACAATCAGCCCCAGCATTTT. It translates to CASRLNNNQPQHF.

DNA of the CDR3: TGTGCCAGCTCACCGACTAGCGACCTTAGCACAGATACGCAGTATTTT. This codes for CASSPTSDLSTDTQYF. The chain employs TRBV18 and TRBJ2-3; 8 bases agree with TRBD2. The V gene's germline CDR1 is KGHSH and CDR2 LQKENI. The CDR3 consists of 16 residues. V lost 3 bases and J lost 0; bases outside the gene matches: 5. The whole variable domain, filled in from reference TRBV18 and TRBJ2-3, reads NAGVMQNPRHLVRRRGQEARLRCSPMKGHSHVYWYRQLPEEGLKFMVYLQKENIIDESGMPKERFSAEFPKEGPSILRIQQVVRGDSAAYFCASSPTSDLSTDTQYFGPGTRLTVL.

V and J are TRBV4-3 and TRBJ1-2; maybe TRBD1 (6 bases). Germline V gene sequence: CDR1 LGHNA, CDR2 YSLEER. This CDR3 comprises 15 residues. V lost 3 bases, J lost 8 bases, and 19 bases lay in between. The DNA of the CDR3 is TGCGCCAGCAGCCACGCTCGGGGGGGCGAGGAAGGCTACACCTTC. Protein: CASSHARGGEEGYTF.

This clone was recorded once. The chain uses TRBV19 and TRBJ2-3; TRBD2 aligns across 12 bases. This CDR3 comprises 14 residues. With V trimmed by 8 bases and J by 1 base, 1 base remained unmatched. Germline V gives CDR1 LNHDA, CDR2 SQIVND (reference sequence). The CDR3 DNA is TGTGCCAGTCGGACTAGCGGGGGCACAGATACGCAGTATTTT. Translating it yields CASRTSGGTDTQYF.